This T cell receptor (beta chain) was profiled in a study of cytomegalovirus exposure and HLA in healthy donors. Overall study: A data release that came early held tens of millions of unique TCRs from HLA-typed donors. Study-level points and caveats: Cytomegalovirus association was listed for 150 to 200 TCR beta chains. The analysis excluded some indistinguishable V segments, including TRBV6-2 and TRBV6-3.

Donors sampled were nominally healthy, though unrecorded immune exposures were likely. Details on this clone: Antigen: not known.

This CDR3 has 15 residues. CDR1 is MNHEY and CDR2 is SVGAGI in the germline V gene. The V end was cut by 5 bases, the J end by 0 bases, with 13 bases between. 60 Vbeta and 13 Jbeta primers were used in PCR. The table came from immunoSEQ multiplex PCR; TCRdb's copy has only in-frame clones and leaves some out. Its clone listing holds some 120,000 clones. Sequencing was carried out using PBMCs. The V and J genes are TRBV6-5 and TRBJ1-1, with D unclear. The sequence derives from a man aged 35 to 55 in good health and CMV-seronegative. This CDR3 reads CASSPHLPMNTEAFF. The CDR3 DNA reads as TGTGCCAGCAGTCCCCACCTTCCTATGAACACTGAAGCTTTCTTT.